This T cell receptor beta chain was sequenced in a study of cytomegalovirus exposure and HLA in healthy donors. A multiplex PCR was run with 60 Vbeta primers and 13 Jbeta primers. The protocol was immunoSEQ multiplex PCR, while the TCRdb copy is restricted to in-frame clones and leaves out a portion. The data hold 130,000 to 150,000 clones, with about 80% observed a single time. The CDR3 runs 15 residues. Germline V gene data show CDR1 as SQVTM and CDR2 as ANQGSEA. The J segment lost 2 bases and the V segment lost 6 bases, leaving 7 bases of the junction unmatched. This TCR was recovered from a man aged 40-55 years in good health and CMV-seronegative. The rearrangement links TRBV29-1 to TRBJ1-2, with 12 nucleotides matching TRBD1. Source material: PBMCs. The CDR3 DNA reads as TGCAGCGTCAGAGGGGGACAGGGGGCGAACTATGGCTACACCTTC. This gives the protein CSVRGGQGANYGYTF.